The 7 T cell receptor beta chains in this list originate from one sample, sequenced in a study of blood T cell repertoires in COVID-19. Sequenced by immunoSEQ multiplex PCR; TCRdb stores in-frame clones only, minus some. The table includes 430,000 or so clones, around 89% detected once. Sequenced sample: PBMCs or T cells enriched from blood (not recorded which). These receptors came from a woman in her thirties or forties who had recovered from COVID-19.

The J gene is TRBJ2-7, the V gene TRBV20-1; D call uncertain. This CDR3 region has 12 residues. V was trimmed by 3 bases and J by 4 bases, leaving 10 bases between them. Germline V gene lookup returns CDR1 DFQATT and CDR2 SNEGSKA (reference sequence). CDR3 amino acids: CSASKQSYEQYF. In nucleotides, the CDR3 is TGCAGTGCTAGTAAACAGTCTTACGAGCAGTACTTC.

Concerning this clone itself: The sample holds other DNA sequences that translate to the same CDR3. This chain joins TRBV7-2 and TRBJ1-2, with 11 bases identical to TRBD1. CDR3 length: 13 residues. Germline V lookup: CDR1 SGHTA, CDR2 FQGNSA. J gave up 8 bases and V 4 bases, and 3 bases lay outside the gene matches. The CDR3 sequence is CASSSGTGGGYTF. The CDR3 coding sequence is TGTGCCAGCAGCTCAGGGACAGGGGGAGGCTACACCTTC.

The table lists this clone with a few counts. V is TRBV24-1 and J is TRBJ1-2; TRBD1 aligns across 10 bases. CDR1 KGHDR and CDR2 SFDVKD come from the germline V gene. The CDR3 consists of 16 residues. Trimming took 4 bases from V and 4 from J; bases not matched to a gene: 8. The CDR3, as DNA: TGTGCCACCAGTGACCCGACAGGGGGCGACGGCTATGGCTACACCTTC. Protein: CATSDPTGGDGYGYTF.

The chain links TRBV6-5 to TRBJ1-1; D ambiguous. The CDR3 runs to 13 residues. V dropped 4 bases and J dropped 2 bases, with 8 bases sitting between them. CDR1 is MNHEY and CDR2 is SVGAGI in the germline V gene. CDR3 region: CASSLIENTEAFF. Here the CDR3 DNA reads TGTGCCAGCAGTTTGATAGAAAACACTGAAGCTTTCTTT.

CDR3 DNA: TGCGCCAGCAGCTTGTCTCAGGGGGCGCAAGGCTACACCTTC. Protein sequence: CASSLSQGAQGYTF. The chain uses TRBV5-1 and TRBJ1-2, with TRBD1 matching over 8 bases. Trimming cost V 1 base and J 8 bases; bases outside gene matches: 7. This CDR3 comprises 14 residues. The germline gives CDR1 SGHRS, CDR2 YFSETQ.

V gene TRBV10-1 combines with J gene TRBJ1-3; tentative D call: TRBD1 (5 bases). Germline CDR1 and CDR2: WNHNN and SYGVQD (reference sequence). The CDR3 contains 13 residues. V lost 8 bases, J lost 4 bases, and 12 bases lay in between. The chain's CDR3 is CASFGARGNTIYF. Written as DNA, the CDR3 is TGCGCCAGCTTTGGGGCGAGGGGAAACACCATATATTTT.

The sample holds a few counts of this clone. This chain joins TRBV4-1 and TRBJ2-1; TRBD2 might be the D (5 bases). The germline V and J ends were trimmed by 0 bases and 7 bases, with 13 bases remaining between them. CDR3 length: 15 amino acids. Germline V CDR1 and CDR2: MGHRA, YSYEKL. For the CDR3, the DNA is TGCGCCAGCAGCCAAGAATTAGGGAGAGGAAATGAGCAGTTCTTC. It specifies CASSQELGRGNEQFF.